The 15 T cell receptor beta chains in this list originate from one sample, sequenced in a study of T cell repertoires in cytomegalovirus infection. Antigens for these TCRs are unknown. TCRdb processed the reads anew with MiXCR; each CDR3 protein has one entry. This sample has about 890,000 distinct CDR3 sequences, with more than 25% found just once. Sequences were derived from cultured CD8+ T cells from PBMCs, sampled from culture after CMV antigen stimulation. The receptor set was obtained from a human donor in good health (CMV status not recorded). Some clones in this sample may be carry-over from other donors' samples.

This sequence joins TRBV24-1 and TRBJ2-1, with a possible D match to TRBD1 (5 bases). The CDR3 is made up of 16 amino acids. Germline V gene lookup returns CDR1 KGHDR and CDR2 SFDVKD. Deletions cut 4 bases from V and 4 bases from J, with 16 bases between. The CDR3 sequence is CATSDQTDSRYNEQFF. Here the CDR3 DNA reads TGTGCCACCAGTGACCAGACAGATTCTCGGTACAATGAGCAGTTCTTC.

The chain has TRBV20-1 and TRBJ1-4; 7 nucleotides line up with TRBD1. CDR3 length equals 15 residues. The ends lost 0 bases at V and 4 bases at J; junction bases unmatched: 5. Germline-derived CDR1 and CDR2 are DFQATT and SNEGSKA (reference sequence). CDR3: CSARDRDSYNEKLFF. The CDR3 nucleotides are TGCAGTGCTAGAGATCGGGACAGCTATAATGAAAAACTGTTTTTT.

A few counts support this clonotype. The rearrangement joins TRBV29-1 to TRBJ2-7; either TRBD1 or TRBD2 may fit D (6 bases each). This CDR3 comprises 13 residues. Trimming cost V 5 bases and J 4 bases, with 15 bases left between them. Germline values: CDR1 SQVTM, CDR2 ANQGSEA. The CDR3 bases are TGCAGCGTTATGGGGGGCAAAAAATACGAGCAGTACTTC. Translating gives CSVMGGKKYEQYF.

Of note for this clonotype: This may stem from a read error, because a much larger clone lies one nucleotide away. The rearrangement links TRBV7-2 to TRBJ1-6; D is possibly TRBD1 (5 bases). The CDR3 is 15 residues long. The germline gives CDR1 SGHTA, CDR2 FQGNSA. The V end was cut by 4 bases, the J end by 7 bases, with 14 bases between. The CDR3 region is CASSSSTVTNSPLHF. In DNA form, the CDR3 reads TGTGCCAGCAGCTCCTCGACAGTAACGAATTCACCCCTCCACTTT.

This clonotype was picked up many times. J is TRBJ2-1 and V is TRBV7-9, with 9 positions matching TRBD1. With V trimmed by 5 bases and J by 2 bases, 7 bases remained unmatched. The CDR3 has 16 amino acids. Germline CDR1 and CDR2: SEHNR and FQNEAQ (reference sequence). The CDR3 is CASSGGQGTTYNEQFF. For the CDR3, the DNA is TGTGCCAGCAGCGGGGGACAGGGTACGACCTACAATGAGCAGTTCTTC.

Only a few counts were recorded for this clonotype. V gene TRBV6-2 or TRBV6-3 combines with J gene TRBJ1-5; 7 bases fit TRBD1. The V segment lost 6 bases and the J segment 0 bases; nucleotides outside the gene matches: 14. CDR1 MNHEY and CDR2 SVGEGT come from the germline V gene. This CDR3 spans 18 amino acids. Written as DNA, the CDR3 is TGTGCCAGCAGAGGGGGACAGTATCTAGAGTATAGCAATCAGCCCCAGCATTTT. It is translated as CASRGGQYLEYSNQPQHF.

The chain has TRBV7-9 and TRBJ2-1; TRBD2 matches 8 bases. CDR1 and CDR2 from the germline V gene are SEHNR and FQNEAQ (reference sequence). The CDR3 runs to 15 residues. Losses at the gene ends were 1 base for V and 5 bases for J; bases not matched to a gene: 4. CDR3 coding DNA: TGTGCCAGCAGCTTAGTCGGTAGCGGGGACAATGAGCAGTTCTTC. It is translated as CASSLVGSGDNEQFF.

V and J are TRBV12-3 or TRBV12-4 and TRBJ2-7; TRBD2 might be the D (5 bases). V shed 6 bases and J shed 7 bases, with 16 bases lying between them. The CDR3 runs 13 residues. The CDR3 protein is CASSPSGSGEQYV. The CDR3 DNA reads as TGTGCCAGCAGCCCCTCGGGCTCGGGGGAGCAGTACGTC.

This chain links TRBV10-3 with TRBJ1-3; the D is unclear. This CDR3 region has 16 residues. The germline V and J ends were trimmed by 2 bases and 0 bases, with 11 bases remaining between them. Germline V gives CDR1 ENHRY, CDR2 SYGVKD. The CDR3 is CAISEKTAASGNTIYF. The CDR3 DNA is TGTGCCATCAGTGAGAAGACGGCCGCCTCTGGAAACACCATATATTTT.

On this clonotype itself: A much larger clone differs from this one at a single base, so this may be a read error. The chain couples TRBV7-2 to TRBJ1-1; a weak D match, TRBD1 (5 bases). V lost 3 bases to trimming and J lost 1 base, with 12 bases between them. Germline V gene lookup returns CDR1 SGHTA and CDR2 FQGNSA. The CDR3 is 15 amino acids. CDR3 sequence: CASSFWGSTNTEAFF. In DNA form, the CDR3 reads TGTGCCAGCAGCTTTTGGGGGAGCACGAACACTGAAGCTTTCTTT. The variable domain in full, with the rest retrieved from reference TRBV7-2 and TRBJ1-1, is GAGVSQSPSNKVTEKGKDVELRCDPISGHTALYWYRQSLGQGLEFLIYFQGNSAPDKSGLPSDRFSAERTGGSVSTLTIQRTQQEDSAVYLCASSFWGSTNTEAFFGQGTRLTVV.

The J gene is TRBJ2-2, the V gene TRBV6-1; D gene unclear. Trimming took 7 bases from V and 2 from J, leaving 17 bases between them. Germline V gives CDR1 MNHNS, CDR2 SASEGT. The CDR3 runs to 16 residues. CDR3: CASIPRMGLNTGELFF. In nucleotides, the CDR3 is TGTGCCAGCATTCCTAGGATGGGATTAAACACCGGGGAGCTGTTTTTT.

This clonotype was detected only a few times. The chain recombines TRBV7-6 with TRBJ1-1; 7 bases are a match to TRBD1. V dropped 5 bases and J dropped 4; count of bases not matched to a gene: 13. This CDR3 spans 16 amino acids. Germline V lookup: CDR1 SGHVS, CDR2 FNYEAQ. CDR3: CASSQRSRGGGTEAFF. The CDR3 bases are TGTGCCAGCAGCCAAAGATCCAGGGGGGGCGGCACTGAAGCTTTCTTT.

V is TRBV20-1 and J is TRBJ2-7, with 7 bases identical to TRBD1. The trim removed 6 bases at V and 7 bases at J, leaving 15 bases unmatched. Looked up from germline, CDR1 is DFQATT and CDR2 is SNEGSKA (reference sequence). The CDR3 is made up of 14 amino acids. The CDR3 coding sequence is TGCAGTGCCCGCTCCGGGACAGTGGGCCGGGAGCAGTACTTC. Its translation is CSARSGTVGREQYF.

Notes on this clonotype: An end of the junction differs from the germline gene, which may be a read error. The V and J genes are TRBV4-1 and TRBJ2-7; D perhaps matches TRBD1 (6 bases). The CDR3 sequence is 15 residues long. Germline CDR1 is MGHRA and CDR2 is YSYEKL. The CDR3 sequence: CASSQTGGGVYEQYF. In DNA form, the CDR3 reads TGTGCCAGCAGCCAGACAGGCGGAGGAGTTTACGAGCAGTACTTC.

The V call is TRBV27, the J call TRBJ2-1; D is ambiguous. CDR1 MNHEY and CDR2 SMNVEV come from the germline V gene (reference sequence). V shed 10 bases and J shed 0 bases, with 7 bases lying between them. This CDR3 has 12 amino acids. CDR3 in amino acids: CAIHSSYNEQFF. The CDR3 DNA follows: TGTGCCATCCACAGCTCCTACAATGAGCAGTTCTTC.